This entry concerns a single TCR beta chain. The antigen remains unidentified. The protocol was immunoSEQ multiplex PCR, while the TCRdb copy is restricted to in-frame clones and leaves out a portion. The sample consists of about 100,000 clones, 80% to 90% of them appearing once. Brentuximab vedotin exposure varied, and every patient relapsed after autologous stem cell transplantation. The data were taken from a study of PD-1 blockade in classical Hodgkin lymphoma. Notes on the study in general: Those achieving complete response showed baseline diversity like newly diagnosed patients.

V dropped 0 bases and J dropped 5 bases, with 10 bases sitting between them. The CDR3 extends over 14 amino acids. Per the germline V gene, CDR1 is MNHEY and CDR2 is SVGAGI. This sequence was found in a human donor with classical Hodgkin lymphoma. The sample was peripheral blood mononuclear cells (PBMCs), taken before the second cycle of nivolumab. The rearrangement uses TRBV6-5 and TRBJ2-5; D unresolved. CDR3 in amino acids: CASSYSRRSETQYF. CDR3 DNA sequence: TGTGCCAGCAGTTACTCCCGTCGGTCGGAGACCCAGTACTTC.